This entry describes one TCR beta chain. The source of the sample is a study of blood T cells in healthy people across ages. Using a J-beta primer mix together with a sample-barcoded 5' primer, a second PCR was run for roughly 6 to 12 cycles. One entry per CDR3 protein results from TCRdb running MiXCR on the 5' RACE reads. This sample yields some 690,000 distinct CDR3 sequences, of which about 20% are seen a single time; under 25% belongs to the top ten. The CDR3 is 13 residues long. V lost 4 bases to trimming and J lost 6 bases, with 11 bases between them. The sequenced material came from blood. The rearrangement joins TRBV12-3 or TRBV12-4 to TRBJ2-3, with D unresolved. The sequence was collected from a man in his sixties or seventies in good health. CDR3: CASSWKHGDTQYF. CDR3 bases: TGTGCCAGCAGTTGGAAACATGGGGATACGCAGTATTTT.